Listed below are T cell receptor beta chains from one sample, sequenced in a study of identical twins. TCRdb redid the calling of the 5' RACE reads with MiXCR, one entry per CDR3 protein. The table shows 250,000 to 350,000 distinct CDR3 sequences, with 8% to 9.5% occurring only once. The same data also went into a second study, on yellow fever vaccine responses in identical twins.

Sequenced: CD8+ T cells sorted from blood. All receptors derive from a woman between 18 and 29 years old in good health. The CDR3 runs from the conserved cysteine through the conserved F or W. Each record gives: J gene, D gene, clone size, V gene, CDR3 DNA, CDR3 protein. A D gene is named only where the DNA matches it firmly. Size values are once, few and many counts, or a class for expanded clones, and some rows have none.

>TRBJ2-4|TRBD2|-|TRBV27
TGTGCCAGCAGTTTATCCACAGTTCGGGGGGTCAAAAACATTCAGTACTTC
CASSLSTVRGVKNIQYF
>TRBJ2-7|TRBD2|-|TRBV7-9
TGTGCCAGCAGTCTCGGACTAGCGGGAGAGGGAATCTACGAGCAGTACTTC
CASSLGLAGEGIYEQYF
>TRBJ2-7|TRBD1|few|TRBV5-1
TGCGCCAGCAGCCCGAATGGGATCGGGACAGGTATCTACGAGCAGTACTTC
CASSPNGIGTGIYEQYF
>TRBJ2-2|TRBD1|-|TRBV7-3
TGTGCCAGCAGCGCCGCCGGGACAGGGGCGCAACTCACCGGGGAGCTGTTTTTT
CASSAAGTGAQLTGELFF
>TRBJ1-2|-|many|TRBV29-1
TGCAGCGTTGAAGAGTTACAGCCTGGCTACACCTTC
CSVEELQPGYTF
>TRBJ1-6|TRBD1|many|TRBV4-3
TGCGCCAGCAGCCAGCACTCAGGGGGGGGCAAATATAATTCACCCCTCCACTTT
CASSQHSGGGKYNSPLHF
>TRBJ1-1|-|many|TRBV10-3
TGTGCCATCAGTGAAGGGGGCACTGAAGCTTTCTTT
CAISEGGTEAFF
>TRBJ2-2|-|many|TRBV25-1
TGTGCCAGCGGAACCGGGGAGCTGTTTTTT
CASGTGELFF
>TRBJ2-7|-|-|TRBV2
TGTGCCAGCCTCGAAGGGCACGGGATAATCTCCTACGAGCAGTACTTC
CASLEGHGIISYEQYF
>TRBJ2-5|TRBD2|-|TRBV13
TGTGCCAGCAGCCCCCACGGGACTAGCGGGAGTTGGTGGGAGACCCAGTACTTC
CASSPHGTSGSWWETQYF
>TRBJ2-1|TRBD2|few|TRBV7-9
TGTGCCAGCAGCTCAACACTAGCGGACAATGAGCAGTTCTTC
CASSSTLADNEQFF
>TRBJ2-7|-|few|TRBV4-3
TGCGCCAGCAGCCAAGGAACGGCTACAGGATCCTACGAGCAGTACTTC
CASSQGTATGSYEQYF
>TRBJ2-3|-|many|TRBV11-2
TGTGCCAGCAGCTTACCTTCTTCGTCTGGGAGACCTGCTAGCACAGATACGCAGTATTTT
CASSLPSSSGRPASTDTQYF
>TRBJ2-7|TRBD2|many|TRBV6-1
TGTGCCAGCAGTGGGTACCCAGAGCGGGACTCCTACGAGCAGTACTTC
CASSGYPERDSYEQYF
>TRBJ2-7|-|-|TRBV6-5
TGTGCCAGCAGTTCCCCCCGGGACACTGACGAGCAGTACTTC
CASSSPRDTDEQYF
>TRBJ2-7|-|many|TRBV6-2/TRBV6-3
TGTGCCAGCAGTTACGAAGGGACCCAGGCTTCCTACGAGCAGTACTTC
CASSYEGTQASYEQYF
>TRBJ2-3|-|many|TRBV11-1
TGTGCCAGCAGCTTACACCAAGGTCTGGAGCCGGTCACAGATACGCAGTATTTT
CASSLHQGLEPVTDTQYF
>TRBJ2-7|-|few|TRBV29-1
TGCAGCGTTGGAGTTCGGACAGTCTCCTACGAGCAGTACTTC
CSVGVRTVSYEQYF
>TRBJ2-2|TRBD1|-|TRBV3-1
TGTGCCAGCAGAGACTATTCCGGGACAGGGCGGGCCGGGGAGCTGTTTTTT
CASRDYSGTGRAGELFF
>TRBJ2-3|TRBD1|few|TRBV28
TGTGCCAGCAGAAACAGGGGTGAGCGCACAGATACGCAGTATTTT
CASRNRGERTDTQYF
>TRBJ2-7|-|many|TRBV19
TGTGCCAGTACCCCGGGACTCAGTTCCTCCTACGAGCAGTACTTC
CASTPGLSSSYEQYF
>TRBJ2-7|-|few|TRBV30
TGTGCCTGGAGGAGGGCCGGAACCTACGAGCAGTACTTC
CAWRRAGTYEQYF
>TRBJ2-5|-|few|TRBV12-3/TRBV12-4
TGTGCCAGCAGTTTTGGGGTCTTGGACCAAGAGACCCAGTACTTC
CASSFGVLDQETQYF
>TRBJ2-5|TRBD2|-|TRBV2
TGTGCCAGCTCGACTAGCGGGGGGCCTGTGGAGACCCAGTACTTC
CASSTSGGPVETQYF
>TRBJ2-1|TRBD1|many|TRBV15
TGTGCCACCAACCAGGGGGCCGTGCCCGATGAGCAGTTCTTC
CATNQGAVPDEQFF
>TRBJ2-7|TRBD2|-|TRBV20-1
TGCAGTGCTAGGGCTCTAGCGGGGAACTACGAGCAGTACTTC
CSARALAGNYEQYF
>TRBJ2-7|-|many|TRBV11-2
TGTGCCAGCAGCTTACCGGGGCCCGAGCAGTACTTC
CASSLPGPEQYF
>TRBJ1-5|-|many|TRBV6-2/TRBV6-3
TGTGCCAGAGGACATAAACAGCCCCAGCATTTT
CARGHKQPQHF
>TRBJ2-1|TRBD2|many|TRBV14
TGTGCCAGCAGCTCGGGACTAGTATTGTTCTTC
CASSSGLVLFF
>TRBJ2-7|-|few|TRBV27
TGTGCCAGCAGTCCACCTTTGGAGCCATACGAGCAGTACTTC
CASSPPLEPYEQYF
>TRBJ2-7|-|many|TRBV5-6
TGTGCCAGCAGCTTGGGTCTAGGTGAGCAGTACTTC
CASSLGLGEQYF
>TRBJ2-2|-|many|TRBV29-1
TGCAGCGTTGAATGGGACTTGGGGAGCGCCGGAGCCGGGGAGCTGTTTTTT
CSVEWDLGSAGAGELFF
>TRBJ2-5|TRBD2|-|TRBV15
TGTGCCACCAGCAGAGAAGGACTAGCGGGGGGGGAGACCCAGTACTTC
CATSREGLAGGETQYF
>TRBJ2-4|-|-|TRBV6-2/TRBV6-3
TGTGCCAGCAGTTACTCGGATTCACTAGCCAAAAACATTCAGTACTTC
CASSYSDSLAKNIQYF
>TRBJ2-3|-|many|TRBV6-5
TGTGCCAGCAGCTACGCGCGGGATAGGGTTGAAGATACGCAGTATTTT
CASSYARDRVEDTQYF
>TRBJ2-1|-|-|TRBV9
TGTGCCAGCAGCGTAGGTATAACTAATGACAATGAGCAGTTCTTC
CASSVGITNDNEQFF
>TRBJ2-7|TRBD2|many|TRBV10-3
TGTGCCATCAGTTCTTCTATAGCGGGGAGCTCCTACGAGCAGTACTTC
CAISSSIAGSSYEQYF
>TRBJ2-1|-|-|TRBV5-6
TGTGCCAGCAGCTTGGAGGGACAAGCATCGATTGGGGGATACTACAATGAGCAGTTCTTC
CASSLEGQASIGGYYNEQFF
>TRBJ2-4|TRBD2|few|TRBV28
TGTGCCAGCAGTCCGCCGGGACTAGCGGAAAACATTCAGTACTTC
CASSPPGLAENIQYF
>TRBJ2-5|-|-|TRBV7-9
TGTGCCAGCAGCTTACAGGAAGAGACCCAGTACTTC
CASSLQEETQYF
>TRBJ2-7|TRBD2|many|TRBV15
TGTGCCACCAGCGCCCGACTAGCGGATCAAAATTCCCACGAGCAGTACTTC
CATSARLADQNSHEQYF
>TRBJ2-3|TRBD2|-|TRBV11-3
TGTGCCAGCAGCCAGCGGGGCACTAGCACAGATACGCAGTATTTT
CASSQRGTSTDTQYF
>TRBJ2-7|-|-|TRBV7-9
TGTGCCAGCAGCTCAACTAGAGGTCCCTACGAGCAGTACTTC
CASSSTRGPYEQYF
>TRBJ2-7|TRBD1|-|TRBV7-9
TGTGCCAGCAGCTTAGCTCCGGGACAGGGGTCCTACGAGCAGTACTTC
CASSLAPGQGSYEQYF
>TRBJ2-2|TRBD2|-|TRBV4-3
TGCGCCAGCAGCCAAGATACTAGCGGAATTTCGAACACCGGGGAGCTGTTTTTT
CASSQDTSGISNTGELFF
>TRBJ2-7|-|-|TRBV4-3
TGCGCCAGCAGCCAAGGATTGAGTATGGACGAGCAGTACTTC
CASSQGLSMDEQYF
>TRBJ2-3|-|few|TRBV2
TGTGCCAGCAGAGGTATGGCAGATACGCAGTATTTT
CASRGMADTQYF
>TRBJ2-1|TRBD1|few|TRBV7-3
TGTGCCAGCAGCTTTGGGCAGGGGGCTATGGATGAGCAGTTCTTC
CASSFGQGAMDEQFF
>TRBJ2-7|-|-|TRBV15
TGTGCCACCAGCAGAGTGTTGGAACTGGGGTACGAGCAGTACTTC
CATSRVLELGYEQYF
>TRBJ2-7|-|few|TRBV15
TGTGCCACCAGCATTTACGAGCAGTACTTC
CATSIYEQYF
>TRBJ1-1|TRBD1|many|TRBV6-1
TGTGCCAGCAGTCCACAGGGGGCCTACACTGAAGCTTTCTTT
CASSPQGAYTEAFF
>TRBJ2-1|-|few|TRBV25-1
TGTGCCAGCAGTACGATAGGGGGCAATGAGCAGTTCTTC
CASSTIGGNEQFF
>TRBJ2-7|-|few|TRBV6-2/TRBV6-3
TGTGCCAGCAGTTCCCCGGACGTCTACTCCTACGAGCAGTACTTC
CASSSPDVYSYEQYF
>TRBJ2-1|TRBD2|many|TRBV4-3
TGCGCCAGCAGCCAAGGCGGACTAGCGGGAGACAATGAGCAGTTCTTC
CASSQGGLAGDNEQFF
>TRBJ2-7|TRBD2|few|TRBV7-2
TGTGCCAGCAGCCTGATAGCGGGAGGGCCCGACGAGCAGTACTTC
CASSLIAGGPDEQYF
>TRBJ1-1|-|few|TRBV11-2
TGTGCCAGCAGCCCGGTAGGGGGGAACACTGAAGCTTTCTTT
CASSPVGGNTEAFF
>TRBJ1-2|TRBD1|many|TRBV12-3/TRBV12-4
TGTGCCAGCAGTTTAACGACAGGGGTTAACTATGGCTACACCTTC
CASSLTTGVNYGYTF